The 18 T cell receptor beta chains below all came from one sample that was sequenced in a study of cytomegalovirus exposure and HLA in healthy donors. The assay was immunoSEQ multiplex PCR, and TCRdb's table has in-frame clones only and misses some. There are some 110,000 clones in the sample; approximately 91% occur only once, and about 4.4% lies in the top ten. The sample comprised PBMCs. These receptors originate from a man aged 18 to 30 in good health and CMV-seropositive.

In DNA form, the CDR3 reads TGTGCCAGTAGTACCGGACTAGCGGAGCAGTTCTTC. Its translation: CASSTGLAEQFF. This chain uses TRBV19 with TRBJ2-1, with 9 bases lining up with TRBD2. The CDR3 spans 12 residues. Trimming took 4 bases from V and 10 from J; bases not matched to a gene: 2. CDR1 LNHDA and CDR2 SQIVND come from the germline V gene (reference sequence).

The V call is TRBV9, the J call TRBJ2-7; a weak D match, TRBD1 (5 bases). CDR3 length equals 15 residues. Germline loops: CDR1 SGDLS, CDR2 YYNGEE. V was trimmed by 4 bases and J by 3 bases, leaving 17 bases between them. CDR3 nucleotides: TGTGCCAGCAGCTTCAGGACAAGTCCTGACTACGAGCAGTACTTC. It specifies CASSFRTSPDYEQYF. Supplemented by reference TRBV9 and TRBJ2-7, the full variable domain reads DSGVTQTPKHLITATGQRVTLRCSPRSGDLSVYWYQQSLDQGLQFLIQYYNGEERAKGNILERFSAQQFPDLHSELNLSSLELGDSALYFCASSFRTSPDYEQYFGPGTRLTVT.

The chain is built from TRBV6-1 and TRBJ2-2, with a weak D call TRBD1 (6 bases). This CDR3 is 16 amino acids long. Per the germline V gene, CDR1 is MNHNS and CDR2 is SASEGT. V was shortened by 2 bases and J by 3 bases, with 13 bases between the two germline ends. DNA of the CDR3: TGTGCCAGCAGTGAACGTGGCAGGGGCTACACCGGGGAGCTGTTTTTT. Protein product: CASSERGRGYTGELFF.

The chain recombines TRBV7-6 with TRBJ2-1; D is possibly TRBD2 (6 bases). The CDR3 extends over 14 amino acids. Germline assignment: CDR1 SGHVS and CDR2 FNYEAQ. The V gene lost 1 base and the J gene lost 10 bases, with 14 bases spanning the gap. The CDR3 sequence is CASSLGGGAYEQFF. DNA of the CDR3: TGTGCCAGCAGCTTAGGGGGCGGGGCTTACGAGCAGTTCTTC. Full variable domain (outside the CDR3, taken from reference TRBV7-6 and TRBJ2-1): GAGVSQSPRYKVTKRGQDVALRCDPISGHVSLYWYRQALGQGPEFLTYFNYEAQQDKSGLPNDRFSAERPEGSISTLTIQRTEQRDSAMYRCASSLGGGAYEQFFGPGTRLTVL.

V gene TRBV15 combines with J gene TRBJ2-1; a weak D match, TRBD1 (6 bases). The CDR3 is made up of 16 amino acids. V lost 0 bases, J lost 5 bases, and 14 bases lay in between. CDR1 is LNHNV and CDR2 is YYDKDF in the germline V gene (reference sequence). The CDR3 loop reads CATSRDRGQKNNEQFF. The CDR3 DNA is TGTGCCACCAGCAGAGACCGAGGACAGAAAAACAATGAGCAGTTCTTC.

The chain recombines TRBV9 with TRBJ2-7; 8 bases match TRBD2. From germline, CDR1 is SGDLS and CDR2 YYNGEE. J gave up 7 bases and V 2 bases, and 14 bases lay outside the gene matches. This CDR3 contains 16 residues. CDR3 amino acids: CASSVHPGLVGLEQYF. The CDR3 DNA sequence: TGTGCCAGCAGCGTGCACCCGGGACTAGTGGGGCTGGAGCAGTACTTC.

This clone has just a few counts. The chain couples TRBV27 to TRBJ1-2; 7 nucleotides align to TRBD1. V trimming: 2 bases; J trimming: 3 bases; junction bases outside the gene matches: 0. Per germline, CDR1 MNHEY and CDR2 SMNVEV (reference sequence). The CDR3 consists of 13 residues. The CDR3 DNA reads as TGTGCCAGCAGTTTAACAGGGGACTATGGCTACACCTTC. Its protein product is CASSLTGDYGYTF.

CDR3: CATSRVKSDRRLAFF. CDR3 nucleotides: TGTGCCACCAGCAGAGTCAAATCCGACCGGAGGTTGGCTTTCTTT. The chain employs TRBV15 and TRBJ1-1; D remains unclear. V dropped 1 base and J dropped 11 bases, with 20 bases sitting between them. Germline-derived CDR1 and CDR2 are LNHNV and YYDKDF (reference sequence). The CDR3 is made up of 15 amino acids.

This chain links TRBV19 with TRBJ1-5; maybe TRBD1 (5 bases). CDR1 LNHDA and CDR2 SQIVND come from the germline V gene (reference sequence). The CDR3 sequence is 15 residues long. V was pared by 3 bases and J by 0 bases, with 9 bases between. CDR3: CASSISTASNQPQHF. CDR3 nucleotides: TGTGCCAGTAGTATTTCGACAGCTAGCAATCAGCCCCAGCATTTT.

This clone has a single count. The V and J genes are TRBV5-1 and TRBJ1-1; 7 bases line up with TRBD1. CDR1 and CDR2 (germline): SGHRS, YFSETQ. V lost 0 bases, J lost 6 bases, and 11 bases stayed unmatched. The CDR3 loop spans 16 amino acids. The CDR3, as DNA: TGCGCCAGCAGCTTGGAAGCGGTTCGGGACAGCCCTGAAGCTTTCTTT. Its protein product is CASSLEAVRDSPEAFF.

V gene TRBV7-2 combines with J gene TRBJ2-2; 8 bases are a match to TRBD1. The CDR3 length is 14 residues. Germline V gene data show CDR1 as SGHTA and CDR2 as FQGNSA. The V and J ends lost 5 bases and 4 bases, in that order; junction bases with no gene match: 3. The CDR3 coding sequence is TGTGCCAGCAGCCCCGGGACAGGCACCGGGGAGCTGTTTTTT. As protein: CASSPGTGTGELFF.

The chain couples TRBV25-1 to TRBJ1-6; D call uncertain. The CDR3 is made up of 15 amino acids. Germline CDR1 MGHDK, CDR2 SYGVNS. V was shortened by 1 base and J by 8 bases, with 12 bases between the two germline ends. The DNA for the CDR3 is TGTGCCAGCAGTGAATTGACTCCCATGGATTCACCCCTCCACTTT. Translated, it gives CASSELTPMDSPLHF.

On this clone itself: The junction departs from the called germline gene at one end, perhaps through a read error. The CDR3 here is CASSLARAALLWGYTF. The DNA of the CDR3 is TGTGCCAGCAGCCTAGCTCGCGCCGCCCTTCTTTGGGGCTACACCTTC. The chain joins TRBV7-8 to TRBJ1-2; the D is unclear. The V gene's germline CDR1 is SGHVS and CDR2 FQNEAQ. The CDR3 is 16 residues long.

The table lists this clone with many counts. The CDR3: CASSPTASSYNEQFF. The CDR3 bases are TGTGCCAGCAGTCCCACAGCCAGCTCCTACAATGAGCAGTTCTTC. The chain links TRBV5-4 to TRBJ2-1; D not resolved. Germline V gene lookup returns CDR1 SGHNT and CDR2 YYREEE (reference sequence). The ends were cut back, 5 bases at V and 0 bases at J, with 12 bases in the middle. This CDR3 is built from 15 residues.

The V gene is TRBV21-1, the J gene TRBJ1-5. TRBV21-1 is reported as a pseudogene. This CDR3 comprises 18 residues. CDR3 protein: CASTEEGKGRVSNQPQHF. CDR3 in DNA: TGTGCCAGCACCGAAGAGGGTAAGGGGAGGGTGAGCAATCAGCCCCAGCATTTT.

V usage is TRBV11-2 and J usage is TRBJ2-1; 8 positions match TRBD1. Germline trimming cut 4 bases from V and 9 bases from J; bases unmatched to any gene: 5. This CDR3 region has 13 residues. Germline V lookup: CDR1 SGHAT, CDR2 FQNNGV. The CDR3 DNA follows: TGTGCCAGCAGCTCCGGACAGGGCAGTGAGCAGTTCTTC. Protein sequence: CASSSGQGSEQFF.

In DNA form, the CDR3 reads TGTGCCAGCAGCGACCCTACAAGGTCTAGTGGTACCAATGAGCAGTTCTTC. Translating it yields CASSDPTRSSGTNEQFF. The chain recombines TRBV9 with TRBJ2-1, with D unclear. Trimming took 3 bases from V and 6 from J, leaving 22 bases between them. Germline V gene sequence: CDR1 SGDLS, CDR2 YYNGEE. The CDR3 has 17 residues.

This chain uses TRBV7-2 with TRBJ1-1; 7 bases match TRBD1. Germline-derived CDR1 and CDR2 are SGHTA and FQGNSA. This CDR3 region has 18 residues. J was trimmed by 6 bases and V by 0 bases; bases with no gene match: 16. The CDR3 sequence: CASSLAGTAKGPAAEAFF. CDR3 nucleotide sequence: TGTGCCAGCAGCTTAGCCGGGACAGCCAAAGGACCGGCCGCTGAAGCTTTCTTT.